This T cell receptor beta chain was captured by sequencing in a study of CD8 T cells in Susac syndrome. CDR1 is LNHDA, CDR2 SQIVND, per germline (reference sequence). V dropped 8 bases and J dropped 2 bases, with 8 bases sitting between them. This CDR3 is built from 12 residues. Patients with stable or active relapsing-remitting disease, all of them treatment-naive, made up the multiple sclerosis controls. An amount of RNA that ranged from roughly 0.5 to 1 ug was reverse transcribed with random hexamers. An immunoSEQ multiplex PCR generated amplified TCR beta CDR3 products spanning 54 Vbeta and 13 Jbeta. TCRdb re-called the immunoSEQ multiplex PCR reads through MiXCR, storing one row per CDR3 protein. The repertoire holds about 290,000 distinct CDR3 sequences, with around 85% as singletons.

This chain links TRBV19 with TRBJ2-3, with D hard to call. Sequences were obtained from CD8+ T cells from PBMCs. This TCR derives from a human donor with multiple sclerosis. In DNA form, the CDR3 reads TGTGCCAGTGCCGTAGACACAGATACGCAGTATTTT. It specifies CASAVDTDTQYF.